These 20 T cell receptor beta chains were all obtained from the same sample, sequenced in a study of metastatic and nonmetastatic thyroid tumors. Among the patients, none had received any treatment before thyroid surgery. TCRdb re-analyzed the PCR reads through MiXCR. The table shows about 82,000 clones, with roughly an eighth occurring only once. Sequenced input: tumor tissue. These receptors were collected from a female donor with papillary thyroid cancer or a benign thyroid nodule (not recorded which). Some clones in this sample may be carry-over from other donors' samples.

Ten or more counts support this clone. This chain joins TRBV6-1 and TRBJ1-5, with D perhaps matching TRBD1 (5 bases). The ends were cut back, 4 bases at V and 1 base at J, with 8 bases in the middle. CDR1 and CDR2 (germline): MNHNS, SASEGT. The CDR3 extends over 14 amino acids. The CDR3 DNA is TGTGCCAGCAGTGCCAGGGACAGCAATCAGCCCCAGCATTTT. It specifies CASSARDSNQPQHF.

This clone was seen at least ten times. Distinct nucleotide sequences in the sample also encode this CDR3. The chain recombines TRBV24-1 with TRBJ2-7, with unresolved D. CDR1 is KGHDR and CDR2 is SFDVKD in the germline V gene. This CDR3 has 11 residues. The V end lost 3 bases, the J end lost 4 bases, and 3 bases lay between the germline ends. The CDR3, as DNA: TGTGCCACCAGTGATACGTACGAGCAGTACTTC. The encoded protein is CATSDTYEQYF.

Ten or more counts support this clone. The chain combines TRBV3-1 with TRBJ2-5; unclear D gene. Trimming stripped 4 bases from V and 5 bases from J, with 17 bases between. CDR1 is LGHDT and CDR2 is YNNKEL in the germline V gene (reference sequence). The CDR3 sequence is 15 residues long. CDR3 nucleotides: TGTGCCAGCAGCCCCGACAAGGGCACGTGGGAGACCCAGTACTTC. It translates to CASSPDKGTWETQYF.

This clone was observed many times. The chain carries TRBV28 and TRBJ2-7; tentatively, D is TRBD2 (6 bases). The CDR3 is 12 residues long. Germline CDR1 is MDHEN and CDR2 is SYDVKM. The V and J ends lost 2 bases and 9 bases respectively, with 11 bases between them. The CDR3 loop is CASSLGWGGQYF. The CDR3 region has the DNA TGTGCCAGCAGTTTAGGCTGGGGAGGGCAGTACTTC.

The gene calls are TRBV2 and TRBJ1-2; TRBD1 agrees at 7 bases. CDR3 length: 14 residues. The germline CDR1 and CDR2 sequences are SNHLY and FYNNEI. V was pared by 4 bases and J by 6 bases, with 8 bases of the junction left unmatched. The CDR3 DNA reads as TGTGCCAGCAGTGGGGTTCCAGGGGGGAATGGCTACACCTTC. Its protein is CASSGVPGGNGYTF.

This clone was detected ten times or more. Different DNA sequences within this sample yield the same CDR3. The rearrangement uses TRBV5-4 and TRBJ1-1; D might be TRBD1 (5 bases). The V and J ends lost 7 bases and 6 bases respectively, with 22 bases between them. The CDR3 is made up of 15 amino acids. Germline V gene data show CDR1 as SGHNT and CDR2 as YYREEE (reference sequence). The CDR3 sequence is CASGPRGTGRAEAFF. CDR3 DNA: TGTGCCAGCGGACCCCGGGGGACGGGCCGGGCTGAAGCTTTCTTT.

This clone has just a few counts. This clone may be a read error of a much larger clone one base away. This chain uses TRBV12-3 or TRBV12-4 with TRBJ1-1; D is perhaps TRBD1 (5 bases). This CDR3 has 14 residues. The CDR3 DNA follows: TGTGCCAGCAGTTCCGGGACCCAAAACACTGAAGCTTTATTT. Encoded protein: CASSSGTQNTEALF.

Many counts were recorded for this clone. The CDR3 DNA follows: TGCAGTGCTACTAGAGGGAGCGGGAACACAGATACGCAGTATTTT. Protein sequence: CSATRGSGNTDTQYF. The chain couples TRBV20-1 to TRBJ2-3, with TRBD2 identical over 7 bases. The CDR3 runs to 15 residues. Germline V gene lookup returns CDR1 DFQATT and CDR2 SNEGSKA (reference sequence). V shed 4 bases and J 2 bases; nucleotides not matched to a gene: 9.

This clone was counted a few times. This sequence may be a read error, since a much larger clone differs from it by one base. The chain joins TRBV28 to TRBJ2-5; D remains ambiguous. V lost 2 bases and J lost 5, with 15 bases in between. Germline V gene lookup returns CDR1 MDHEN and CDR2 SYDVKM. There are 15 residues in the CDR3. In DNA, the CDR3 is TGTGCCAGCAGTTTACCCGGCAGGTCAAGGGAGACCCAGTACTTC. This sequence encodes CASSLPGRSRETQYF.

This clone was counted many times. Other DNA sequences in the same sample also yield this CDR3. The chain joins TRBV20-1 to TRBJ1-1; 7 nucleotides align to TRBD1. This CDR3 spans 11 amino acids. Trimming took 5 bases from V and 8 from J; bases not matched to a gene: 5. Germline CDR1 reads DFQATT; CDR2 reads SNEGSKA (reference sequence). The CDR3 protein is CSAPGQAEAFF. The CDR3 nucleotides read TGCAGTGCTCCCGGACAGGCGGAAGCTTTCTTT.

At least ten counts were recorded for this clone. The rearrangement links TRBV7-3 to TRBJ2-7; tentatively, D is TRBD2 (6 bases). Germline lookup yields CDR1 SGHTA and CDR2 FQGTGA. This CDR3 spans 14 amino acids. Trimming took off 5 bases at V and 0 bases at J, with 11 bases between the two ends. CDR3 protein: CASSRDGSSYEQYF. In nucleotides, the CDR3 is TGTGCCAGCAGCCGGGACGGGAGCTCCTACGAGCAGTACTTC.

As regards this clone: As the CDR3 is not closed by the conserved phenylalanine or tryptophan, this likely results from a read error. V is TRBV20-1 and J is TRBJ1-2, with D possibly matching TRBD1 (6 bases). The CDR3 extends over 14 amino acids. In germline, CDR1 is DFQATT, CDR2 SNEGSKA (reference sequence). V was clipped by 6 bases and J by 3 bases, with 17 bases between them. The CDR3 protein is CSARTLQGHYGYTL. The CDR3 DNA is TGCAGTGCCCGCACCCTCCAGGGGCACTATGGCTACACCCTC.

This clone was counted only a few times. This chain connects TRBV27 to TRBJ2-7; D perhaps matches TRBD2 (5 bases). V shed 7 bases and J shed 5 bases, with 18 bases lying between them. CDR1 and CDR2 from the germline V gene are MNHEY and SMNVEV (reference sequence). The CDR3 is 14 amino acids. The CDR3 bases are TGTGCCAGCAAGGCGCTCGGACTTTCCGACGAGCAGTACTTC. This gives the protein CASKALGLSDEQYF.

In this sample, this clone turned up many times. This chain connects TRBV4-2 to TRBJ1-5, with D possibly being TRBD1 (6 bases). Trimming removed 0 bases from V and 6 bases from J, with 12 bases in between. The CDR3 length is 15 residues. Germline values: CDR1 LGHNA, CDR2 YNFKEQ. CDR3 residues: CASSQDLGGGQPQHF. CDR3 bases: TGTGCCAGCAGCCAAGATCTCGGGGGCGGTCAGCCCCAGCATTTT.

This clone was seen ten or more times. This sequence may be a read error, since a much larger clone differs from it by one base. This sample also contains other DNA sequences that code for the same CDR3. The chain joins TRBV6-1 to TRBJ2-1; 10 bases map to TRBD2. CDR3 length equals 15 residues. Germline loops: CDR1 MNHNS, CDR2 SASEGT. V lost 3 bases and J lost 7; bases outside the gene matches: 6. The CDR3 loop reads CASSEASGSWNEQFF. Written as DNA, the CDR3 is TGTGCCAGCAGTGAGGCTAGCGGGAGTTGGAATGAGCAGTTCTTC.

Notes on this clone: A much larger clone sits a single nucleotide away, making a read error possible. The identical CDR3 is also encoded by other nucleotide sequences in the sample. This chain connects TRBV7-9 to TRBJ2-7; D ambiguous. The length of the CDR3 is 15 residues. Germline-derived CDR1 and CDR2 are SEHNR and FQNEAQ (reference sequence). Trimming removed 2 bases at V and 1 base at J, with 12 bases between. CDR3 coding DNA: TGTGCCAGCAGCTTAAATTACACGAGTTCCTACGAGCAGTACTTC. Translation gives CASSLNYTSSYEQYF.

This clone came up many times. CDR3 in amino acids: CASSLGSGHPRLFF. The DNA for the CDR3 is TGTGCCAGCAGCCTCGGAAGCGGACATCCCAGGCTGTTCTTC. V is TRBV7-3 and J is TRBJ2-1; possibly TRBD1 or TRBD2 for D (5 bases each). The V gene lost 5 bases and the J gene lost 15 bases, with 23 bases spanning the gap. The CDR3 is made up of 14 amino acids. Germline V lookup: CDR1 SGHTA, CDR2 FQGTGA.

The table lists this clone with many counts. The V gene is TRBV27, the J gene TRBJ1-1, with D uncertain. V was clipped by 4 bases and J by 11 bases, with 17 bases between them. The CDR3 loop spans 13 amino acids. From germline, CDR1 is MNHEY and CDR2 SMNVEV (reference sequence). CDR3 protein: CASSSRMALRAFF. The CDR3, as DNA: TGTGCCAGCAGTTCCCGGATGGCCTTGAGGGCTTTCTTT.

Notes on this clone: This may stem from a read error, because a much larger clone lies one nucleotide away. The gene calls are TRBV29-1 and TRBJ1-1; weak D call: TRBD1 (6 bases). The CDR3 sequence is 16 residues long. The V and J ends lost 5 bases and 0 bases respectively, with 19 bases between them. Germline V CDR1 and CDR2: SQVTM, ANQGSEA. CDR3 sequence reads: CSVMGGLRLMNTEAFF. In DNA, the CDR3 is TGCAGCGTTATGGGGGGCCTTCGCTTAATGAACACTGAAGCTTTCTTT.

This clone has at least ten counts. V is TRBV29-1 and J is TRBJ2-1; TRBD1 matches at 12 bases. Germline V gene lookup returns CDR1 SQVTM and CDR2 ANQGSEA. The CDR3 extends over 15 amino acids. With 2 bases clipped from V and 6 bases from J, the junction kept 5 bases outside the gene matches. This CDR3 is CSVEQGDRGLNEQFF. The CDR3 region has the DNA TGCAGCGTTGAACAAGGGGACAGGGGGCTCAATGAGCAGTTCTTC.